The source of this TCR beta chain is a study of T cell repertoires in cytomegalovirus infection. Study in general: Indications came from public TCR beta signatures; they pointed to CMV infection and to a matching HLA type. General study results and limits: Cumulative public TCR beta family frequency identified CMV carriers with the relevant HLA. Ex vivo, HLA-C-restricted CMV-specific TCR beta clonotypes prevailed over the rest of the response.

With V trimmed by 1 base and J by 2 bases, 7 bases remained unmatched. Germline CDR1 is LGHNA and CDR2 is YNFKEQ. This CDR3 region has 18 residues. A single record per CDR3 protein comes from TCRdb applying MiXCR to the reads. The table includes around 530,000 distinct CDR3 sequences, 15% to 20% detected once. This clonotype was recorded at least ten times. What it binds is unknown. The receptor was isolated from a human donor in good health (CMV status not recorded). Some clones in this sample may be carry-over from other donors' samples. The chain joins TRBV4-2 to TRBJ2-2; 10 nucleotides match TRBD2. Sequenced input: CD8+ T cells from PBMCs. The CDR3 region has the DNA TGTGCCAGCAGCCAAGTGGGTAGCGGGGGGACAAACACCGGGGAGCTGTTTTTT. It encodes CASSQVGSGGTNTGELFF.